A single sample gave rise to the 3 T cell receptor beta chains below, sequenced in a study of T-cell memory formation after mild COVID-19. MiXCR was run by TCRdb on the 5' RACE reads, yielding one entry per CDR3 protein. The data contain under 250,000 distinct CDR3 sequences, 9.5% of them seen just once; the ten biggest clones take up 3.5%. The sequenced sample consisted of PBMCs or a T cell subset sorted from them (not recorded which). The receptor source for this set is a man aged 18 to 30 who had mild COVID-19 (a few samples of this study predate the infection). Cell type and time point are not known.

In this sample, this clonotype turned up a few times. The V call is TRBV4-1, the J call TRBJ2-1, with D perhaps being TRBD1 or TRBD2 (6 bases each). V lost 0 bases to trimming and J lost 5 bases, with 17 bases between them. CDR3 length: 17 residues. The V gene's germline CDR1 is MGHRA and CDR2 YSYEKL. CDR3 region: CASSQEGTGASHNEQFF. The CDR3 DNA is TGCGCCAGCAGCCAAGAGGGGACGGGGGCGAGCCACAATGAGCAGTTCTTC.

This clonotype was picked up a small number of times. The rearrangement joins TRBV5-5 to TRBJ1-5; D possibly corresponds to TRBD1 (6 bases). Germline CDR1 and CDR2: SGHKS and YYEKEE (reference sequence). This CDR3 contains 15 residues. Trimming took off 5 bases at V and 1 base at J, with 13 bases between the two ends. The DNA for the CDR3 is TGTGCCAGCAGATCGGGACACCTAAGCAATCAGCCCCAGCATTTT. Its translation is CASRSGHLSNQPQHF.

This clonotype was recorded many times. This rearrangement joins TRBV2 to TRBJ2-2, with 15 positions matching TRBD2. V shed 3 bases, J shed 4 bases, and the junction held 6 bases outside the gene matches. This CDR3 has 18 residues. Germline V gene sequence: CDR1 SNHLY, CDR2 FYNNEI. In DNA form, the CDR3 reads TGTGCCAGCAGTGACCTCGGACTAGCGGGGGGGCCCACCGGGGAGCTGTTTTTT. Residues: CASSDLGLAGGPTGELFF.